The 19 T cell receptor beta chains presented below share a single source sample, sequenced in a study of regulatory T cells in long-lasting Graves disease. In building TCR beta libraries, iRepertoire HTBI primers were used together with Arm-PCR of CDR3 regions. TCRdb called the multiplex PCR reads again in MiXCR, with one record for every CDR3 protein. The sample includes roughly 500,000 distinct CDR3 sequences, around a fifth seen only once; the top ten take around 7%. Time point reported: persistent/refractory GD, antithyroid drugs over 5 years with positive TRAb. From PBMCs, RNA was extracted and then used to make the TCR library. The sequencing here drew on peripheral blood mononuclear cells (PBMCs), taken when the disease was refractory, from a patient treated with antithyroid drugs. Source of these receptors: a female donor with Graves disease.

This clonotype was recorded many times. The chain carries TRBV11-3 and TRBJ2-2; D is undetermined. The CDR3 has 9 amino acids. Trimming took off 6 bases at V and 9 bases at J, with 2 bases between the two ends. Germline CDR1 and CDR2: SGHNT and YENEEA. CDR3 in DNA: TGTGCCAGCAGATGGGAGCTGTTTTTT. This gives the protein CASRWELFF.

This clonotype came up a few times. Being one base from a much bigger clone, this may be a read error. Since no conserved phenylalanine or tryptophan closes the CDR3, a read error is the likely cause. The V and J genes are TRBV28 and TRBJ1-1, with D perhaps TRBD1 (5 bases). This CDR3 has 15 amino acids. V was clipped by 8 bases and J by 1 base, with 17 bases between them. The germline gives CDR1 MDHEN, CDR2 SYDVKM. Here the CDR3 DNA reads TGTGCCAGCGGTTCGGCGGGGGTAGAGAACACTGAAGCTTTCCTT. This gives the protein CASGSAGVENTEAFL.

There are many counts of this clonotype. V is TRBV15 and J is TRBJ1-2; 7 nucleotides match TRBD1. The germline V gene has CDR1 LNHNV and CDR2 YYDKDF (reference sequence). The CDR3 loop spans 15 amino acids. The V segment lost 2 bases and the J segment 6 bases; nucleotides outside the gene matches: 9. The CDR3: CATSRIQTGTDGYTF. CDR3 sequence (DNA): TGTGCCACCAGCAGAATACAGACAGGGACTGATGGCTACACCTTC.

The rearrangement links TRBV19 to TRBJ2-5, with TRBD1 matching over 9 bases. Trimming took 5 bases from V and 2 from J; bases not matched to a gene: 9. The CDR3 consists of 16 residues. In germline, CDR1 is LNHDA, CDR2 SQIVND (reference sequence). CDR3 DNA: TGTGCCAGTAGTCGTGGGACAGGGAGGAGTCAAGAGACCCAGTACTTC. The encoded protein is CASSRGTGRSQETQYF.

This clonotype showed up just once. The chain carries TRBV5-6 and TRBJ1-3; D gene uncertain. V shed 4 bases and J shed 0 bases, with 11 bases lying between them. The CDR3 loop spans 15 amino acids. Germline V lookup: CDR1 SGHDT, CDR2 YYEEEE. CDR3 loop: CASSLIHSSGNTIYF. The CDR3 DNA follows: TGTGCCAGCAGCCTTATACATAGCTCTGGAAACACCATATATTTT.

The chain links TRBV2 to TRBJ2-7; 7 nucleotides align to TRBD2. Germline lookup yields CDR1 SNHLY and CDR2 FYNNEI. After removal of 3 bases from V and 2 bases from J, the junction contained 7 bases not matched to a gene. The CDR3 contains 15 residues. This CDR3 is CASSDGDYSPYEQYF. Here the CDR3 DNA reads TGTGCCAGCAGTGACGGGGACTACTCTCCCTACGAGCAGTACTTC.

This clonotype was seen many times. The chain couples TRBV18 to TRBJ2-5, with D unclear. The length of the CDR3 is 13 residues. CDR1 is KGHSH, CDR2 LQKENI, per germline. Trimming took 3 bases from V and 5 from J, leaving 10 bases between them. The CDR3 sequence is CASSPPVEETQYF. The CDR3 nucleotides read TGTGCCAGCTCACCCCCGGTGGAGGAGACCCAGTACTTC.

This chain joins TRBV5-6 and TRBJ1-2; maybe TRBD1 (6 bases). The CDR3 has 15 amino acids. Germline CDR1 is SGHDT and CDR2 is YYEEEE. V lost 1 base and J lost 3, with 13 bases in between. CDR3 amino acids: CASSLFGDNDYGYTF. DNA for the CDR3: TGTGCCAGCAGCTTGTTTGGGGACAACGACTATGGCTACACCTTC.

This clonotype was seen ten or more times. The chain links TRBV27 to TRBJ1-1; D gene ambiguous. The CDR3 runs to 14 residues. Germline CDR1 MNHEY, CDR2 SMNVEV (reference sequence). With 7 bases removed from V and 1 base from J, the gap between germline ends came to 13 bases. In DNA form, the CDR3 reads TGTGCCAGCATCCTATTTCGAGGGAACACTGAAGCTTTCTTT. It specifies CASILFRGNTEAFF.

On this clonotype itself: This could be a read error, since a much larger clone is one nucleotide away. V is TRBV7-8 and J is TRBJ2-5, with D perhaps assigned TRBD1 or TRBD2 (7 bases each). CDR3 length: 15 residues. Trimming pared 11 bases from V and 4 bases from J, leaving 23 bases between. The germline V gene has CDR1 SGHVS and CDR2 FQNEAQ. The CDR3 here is CADRETGGSLETQYF. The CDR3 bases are TGTGCCGACAGGGAGACTGGCGGGAGTTTAGAGACCCAGTACTTC. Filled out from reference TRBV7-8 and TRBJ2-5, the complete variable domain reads GAGVSQSPRYKVAKRGQDVALRCDPISGHVSLFWYQQALGQGPEFLTYFQNEAQLDKSGLPSDRFFAERPEGSVSTLKIQRTQQEDSAVYLCADRETGGSLETQYFGPGTRLLVL.

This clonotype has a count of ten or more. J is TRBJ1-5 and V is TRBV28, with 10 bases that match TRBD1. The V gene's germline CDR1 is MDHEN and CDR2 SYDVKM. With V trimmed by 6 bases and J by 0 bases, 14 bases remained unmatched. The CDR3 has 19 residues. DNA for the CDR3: TGTGCCAGCAGCTGGGACAGGGGCCAACGCCAGTATAGCAATCAGCCCCAGCATTTT. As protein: CASSWDRGQRQYSNQPQHF.

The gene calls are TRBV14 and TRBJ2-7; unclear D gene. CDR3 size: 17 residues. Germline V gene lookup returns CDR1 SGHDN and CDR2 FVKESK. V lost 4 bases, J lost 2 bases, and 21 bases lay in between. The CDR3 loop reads CASSLDENSGPTYEQYF. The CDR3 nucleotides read TGTGCCAGCAGCCTGGACGAGAATAGTGGGCCCACCTACGAGCAGTACTTC.

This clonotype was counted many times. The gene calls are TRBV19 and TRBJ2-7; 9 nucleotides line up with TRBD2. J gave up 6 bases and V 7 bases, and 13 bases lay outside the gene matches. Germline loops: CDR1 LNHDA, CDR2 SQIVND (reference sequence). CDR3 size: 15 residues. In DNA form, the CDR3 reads TGTGCCAGTAAACGAGCGGGAGGACGCGTCTCCGAGCAGTACTTC. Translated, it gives CASKRAGGRVSEQYF.

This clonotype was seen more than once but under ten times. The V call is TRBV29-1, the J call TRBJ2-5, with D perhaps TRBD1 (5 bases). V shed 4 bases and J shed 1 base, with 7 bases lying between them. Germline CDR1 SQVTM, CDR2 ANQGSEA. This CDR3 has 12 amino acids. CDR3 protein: CSVAQGQETQYF. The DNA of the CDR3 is TGCAGCGTTGCCCAGGGCCAAGAGACCCAGTACTTC.

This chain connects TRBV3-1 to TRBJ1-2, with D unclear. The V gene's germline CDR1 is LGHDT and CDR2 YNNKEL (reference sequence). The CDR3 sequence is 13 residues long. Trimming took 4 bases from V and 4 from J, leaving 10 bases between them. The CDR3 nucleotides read TGTGCCAGCAGCCCCCCCGTCCCCTATGGCTACACCTTC. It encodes CASSPPVPYGYTF.

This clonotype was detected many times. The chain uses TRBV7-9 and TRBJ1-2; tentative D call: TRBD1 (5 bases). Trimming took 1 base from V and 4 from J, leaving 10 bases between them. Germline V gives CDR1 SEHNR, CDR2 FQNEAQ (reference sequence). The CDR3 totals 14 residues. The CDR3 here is CASSLGGTGYGYTF. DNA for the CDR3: TGTGCCAGCAGCTTAGGGGGCACGGGCTATGGCTACACCTTC. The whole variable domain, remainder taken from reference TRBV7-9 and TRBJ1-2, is DTGVSQNPRHKITKRGQNVTFRCDPISEHNRLYWYRQTLGQGPEFLTYFQNEAQLEKSRLLSDRFSAERPKGSFSTLEIQRTEQGDSAMYLCASSLGGTGYGYTFGSGTRLTVV.

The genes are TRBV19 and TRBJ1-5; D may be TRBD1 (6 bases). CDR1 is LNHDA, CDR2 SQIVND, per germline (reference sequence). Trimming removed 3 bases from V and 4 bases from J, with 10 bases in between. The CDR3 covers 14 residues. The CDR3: CASSIGGQNQPQHF. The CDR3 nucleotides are TGTGCCAGTAGTATTGGGGGGCAGAATCAGCCCCAGCATTTT.

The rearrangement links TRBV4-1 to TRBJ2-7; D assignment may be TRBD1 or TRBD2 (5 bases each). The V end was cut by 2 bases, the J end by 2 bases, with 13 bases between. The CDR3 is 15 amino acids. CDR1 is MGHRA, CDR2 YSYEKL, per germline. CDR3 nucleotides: TGCGCCAGCAGCCAATTACCGGGACCACCCTACGAGCAGTACTTC. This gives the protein CASSQLPGPPYEQYF.

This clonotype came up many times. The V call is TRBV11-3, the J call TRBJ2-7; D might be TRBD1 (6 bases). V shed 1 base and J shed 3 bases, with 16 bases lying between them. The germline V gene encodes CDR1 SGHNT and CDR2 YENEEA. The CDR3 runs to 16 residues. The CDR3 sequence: CASSLVGTQTHYEQYF. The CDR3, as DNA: TGTGCCAGCAGCTTAGTTGGGACACAGACTCACTACGAGCAGTACTTC.